A selection of T cell receptor beta chains follows, all from one sample in a study of T-cell reconstitution after alpha-beta-depleted transplantation in children. Each CDR3 protein is one row after TCRdb ran MiXCR on the PCR reads. The table has about 70,000 distinct CDR3 sequences, 11% seen once. Material: PBMCs, obtained before TCRalphabeta/CD19-depleted stem cell transplant. These receptors were obtained from a boy aged 5 to 17 with acute myeloid leukemia, due to receive a stem cell transplant. CDR3s include the opening cysteine and the closing phenylalanine or tryptophan. Each record gives: clone size, J gene, D gene, V gene, CDR3 protein, CDR3 DNA. D genes are given only for firm matches. The size field is filled for only some rows; it gives once, few, many or a size class.

few	TRBJ2-7	TRBD1	TRBV28	CASSLPGDRPYEQYF	TGTGCCAGCAGCTTACCCGGGGACAGACCCTACGAGCAGTACTTC
many	TRBJ2-1	TRBD2	TRBV7-2	CASSYTSGSYNEQFF	TGTGCCAGCAGCTACACTAGCGGGAGCTACAATGAGCAGTTCTTC
many	TRBJ2-1	NA	TRBV29-1	CSVGVWGNEQFF	TGCAGCGTTGGAGTCTGGGGCAATGAGCAGTTCTTC
many	TRBJ2-2	NA	TRBV7-9	CASSFGSGYTGELFF	TGTGCCAGCAGCTTTGGGAGTGGATACACCGGGGAGCTGTTTTTT
many	TRBJ1-5	NA	TRBV15	CATSRRRKNSNQPQHF	TGTGCCACCAGCAGAAGGCGGAAAAATAGCAATCAGCCCCAGCATTTT
many	TRBJ2-7	TRBD1	TRBV12-3/TRBV12-4	CASSLAGTARYEQYF	TGTGCCAGCAGTTTAGCTGGGACAGCTCGCTACGAGCAGTACTTC
few	TRBJ1-2	TRBD1	TRBV6-6	CASSDTRDRVNGYTF	TGTGCCAGCAGTGATACCCGGGACAGGGTCAATGGCTACACCTTC
many	TRBJ1-1	TRBD1	TRBV12-3/TRBV12-4	CASRDRRNTEAFF	TGTGCCAGCAGGGACAGGAGGAACACTGAAGCTTTCTTT
NA	TRBJ2-1	NA	TRBV25-1	CASSDLTSGLDNEQFF	TGTGCCAGCAGTGATCTAACTAGTGGGCTAGACAATGAGCAGTTCTTC
many	TRBJ2-5	NA	TRBV20-1	CSASPTGTPARETQYF	TGCAGTGCTAGCCCGACCGGGACCCCAGCACGGGAGACCCAGTACTTC
many	TRBJ1-2	TRBD1	TRBV29-1	CSVIPGQGSNYGYTF	TGCAGCGTTATTCCGGGACAGGGATCTAACTATGGCTACACCTTC
many	TRBJ2-3	TRBD1	TRBV3-1	CASSQEGAGGITDTQYF	TGTGCCAGCAGCCAAGAAGGGGCAGGGGGAATAACAGATACGCAGTATTTT
many	TRBJ1-2	TRBD1	TRBV5-1	CASSLNGQGFNYGYTF	TGCGCCAGCAGCTTGAATGGACAGGGTTTTAACTATGGCTACACCTTC
NA	TRBJ2-1	TRBD2	TRBV10-3	CAIVSGTSANNEQFF	TGTGCCATCGTTTCCGGGACTAGCGCTAACAATGAGCAGTTCTTC
many	TRBJ2-1	NA	TRBV20-1	CSAKVGTGYNEQFF	TGCAGTGCTAAGGTGGGGACGGGATACAATGAGCAGTTCTTC
many	TRBJ2-5	NA	TRBV29-1	CSVEPGAQYF	TGCAGCGTTGAACCGGGGGCCCAGTACTTC
many	TRBJ2-7	TRBD1	TRBV5-5	CASSWDRTEQYF	TGTGCCAGCAGCTGGGACAGGACCGAGCAGTACTTC
many	TRBJ2-7	NA	TRBV4-2	CASSQDGSSSYEQYF	TGTGCCAGCAGCCAAGACGGGTCATCCTCCTACGAGCAGTACTTC
many	TRBJ2-7	NA	TRBV28	CASSLLGGRYEQYF	TGTGCCAGCAGTTTATTGGGGGGGCGATACGAGCAGTACTTC
many	TRBJ2-3	NA	TRBV5-1	CASSLVEGSTDTQYF	TGCGCCAGCAGCTTGGTTGAGGGAAGCACAGATACGCAGTATTTT
many	TRBJ1-5	TRBD1	TRBV4-2	CASSQDHPMGTDQPQHF	TGTGCCAGCAGCCAAGATCACCCTATGGGGACAGATCAGCCCCAGCATTTT
many	TRBJ2-7	TRBD1	TRBV11-2	CASSPLGQGWGEQYF	TGTGCCAGCAGCCCCCTGGGACAGGGATGGGGCGAGCAGTACTTC
many	TRBJ1-5	TRBD1	TRBV12-3/TRBV12-4	CASSPGQGRSNQPQHF	TGTGCCAGCAGCCCGGGACAGGGGAGAAGCAATCAGCCCCAGCATTTT
many	TRBJ1-5	NA	TRBV12-3/TRBV12-4	CASSLRDSNQPQHF	TGTGCCAGCAGTTTAAGGGATAGCAATCAGCCCCAGCATTTT
many	TRBJ2-1	NA	TRBV28	CASSFSWARGYNEQFF	TGTGCCAGCAGTTTTAGTTGGGCCAGAGGGTACAATGAGCAGTTCTTC
few	TRBJ2-7	NA	TRBV15	CATSRDYVTGPEGGQYF	TGTGCCACCAGCAGAGATTACGTTACAGGTCCGGAAGGGGGGCAGTACTTC
many	TRBJ2-2	NA	TRBV11-3	CASSLIRSRGPTGELFF	TGTGCCAGCAGCTTAATTCGGTCGAGGGGACCCACCGGGGAGCTGTTTTTT
many	TRBJ2-1	NA	TRBV5-1	CASSPRGQGNNEQFF	TGCGCCAGCAGCCCCCGAGGCCAGGGGAACAATGAGCAGTTCTTC
many	TRBJ2-2	NA	TRBV10-1	CASSFSGRQNTGELFF	TGCGCCAGCAGTTTTTCGGGACGGCAGAACACCGGGGAGCTGTTTTTT
many	TRBJ1-2	TRBD1	TRBV5-1	CASREDRGRTGNYGYTF	TGCGCCAGCAGAGAGGACAGGGGGCGAACGGGAAACTATGGCTACACCTTC
many	TRBJ1-5	NA	TRBV25-1	CASSVDSYSNQPQHF	TGTGCCAGCAGTGTCGACAGTTATAGCAATCAGCCCCAGCATTTT
many	TRBJ1-5	NA	TRBV10-3	CAISEGGTQPQHF	TGTGCCATCAGTGAGGGAGGGACCCAGCCCCAGCATTTT
many	TRBJ1-5	NA	TRBV3-1	CASGWRNQPQHF	TGTGCCAGCGGGTGGAGAAATCAGCCCCAGCATTTT
NA	TRBJ2-4	TRBD1	TRBV19	CASSPGGQNLAKNIQYF	TGTGCCAGTAGTCCAGGGGGACAGAACTTAGCCAAAAACATTCAGTACTTC
many	TRBJ2-2	NA	TRBV4-1	CASSPIPAGELFF	TGCGCCAGCAGCCCGATTCCCGCCGGGGAGCTGTTTTTT
many	TRBJ2-3	TRBD2	TRBV25-1	CASSGGGTIVGTATQYF	TGTGCCAGCAGTGGGGGGGGGACTATTGTAGGGACGGCTACGCAGTATTTT
many	TRBJ2-1	TRBD2	TRBV7-2	CASSFVTSGYNEQFF	TGTGCCAGCAGCTTTGTGACTAGCGGTTACAATGAGCAGTTCTTC
NA	TRBJ2-7	TRBD2	TRBV7-9	CASGRVLLEQYF	TGTGCCAGCGGGAGGGTCCTCCTCGAGCAGTACTTC
NA	TRBJ2-4	TRBD2	TRBV3-1	CTISAFSAGEVKNIQYF	TGTACCATCAGTGCCTTTTCAGCGGGAGAGGTCAAAAACATTCAGTACTTC
many	TRBJ2-7	NA	TRBV20-1	CSAREGWHEQYF	TGCAGTGCTAGAGAAGGGTGGCACGAGCAGTACTTC
many	TRBJ1-2	TRBD1	TRBV7-2	CASSLSGGGADNYGYTF	TGTGCCAGCAGCTTAAGTGGAGGGGGCGCAGATAACTATGGCTACACCTTC
many	TRBJ2-5	TRBD2	TRBV10-3	CAIRGGGGETQYF	TGTGCCATCCGGGGGGGAGGCGGTGAGACCCAGTACTTC
many	TRBJ2-7	TRBD2	TRBV4-2	CASSQAGGSDEQYF	TGTGCCAGCAGCCAGGCGGGAGGGTCCGACGAGCAGTACTTC
few	TRBJ2-5	NA	TRBV3-1	CASSQLLGGRPQETQYF	TGTGCCAGCAGCCAACTACTCGGAGGGAGGCCTCAAGAGACCCAGTACTTC
NA	TRBJ2-1	TRBD2	TRBV12-3/TRBV12-4	CASSSGLANDEQFF	TGTGCCAGCAGTTCGGGACTAGCGAACGATGAGCAGTTCTTC
many	TRBJ2-1	NA	TRBV20-1	CSARVLASYNEQFF	TGCAGTGCTAGGGTTCTAGCGAGCTACAATGAGCAGTTCTTC
many	TRBJ2-3	NA	TRBV29-1	CSGRLGNTQYF	TGCAGCGGTCGTCTGGGGAATACGCAGTATTTT
few	TRBJ2-7	TRBD2	TRBV11-3	CASSLVWREGSYEQYF	TGTGCCAGCAGCTTAGTATGGCGGGAGGGTTCCTACGAGCAGTACTTC
many	TRBJ2-1	NA	TRBV7-2	CASSLGIGLGFF	TGTGCCAGCAGCTTAGGCATTGGGCTGGGATTCTTC
few	TRBJ2-7	TRBD2	TRBV20-1	CSVGKGTTSTLGLYEQYF	TGCAGTGTGGGGAAAGGGACTACCTCGACTTTGGGATTATACGAGCAGTACTTC
many	TRBJ2-7	TRBD2	TRBV20-1	CSAGTSPHEQYF	TGCAGTGCTGGGACTAGCCCCCACGAGCAGTACTTC
many	TRBJ2-2	NA	TRBV7-3	CASSLRRAPNTGELFF	TGTGCCAGCAGCTTACGAAGGGCCCCGAACACCGGGGAGCTGTTTTTT
NA	TRBJ2-7	TRBD2	TRBV7-2	CASRTGTSAAYEQYF	TGTGCCAGCAGAACCGGGACTAGCGCCGCCTACGAGCAGTACTTC
NA	TRBJ1-5	NA	TRBV6-2/TRBV6-3	CASRDSYSNQPQHF	TGTGCCAGCAGGGACAGTTATAGCAATCAGCCCCAGCATTTT
NA	TRBJ2-2	TRBD2	TRBV9	CASGGGLATTTGELFF	TGTGCCAGCGGCGGCGGACTAGCGACGACCACCGGGGAGCTGTTTTTT
many	TRBJ2-7	NA	TRBV15	CATSRDSDEQYF	TGTGCCACCAGCAGAGATAGTGACGAGCAGTACTTC
many	TRBJ2-3	NA	TRBV12-3/TRBV12-4	CASSLGTSLSNADTQYF	TGTGCCAGCAGTTTAGGTACCAGCCTAAGTAACGCAGATACGCAGTATTTT
NA	TRBJ1-1	TRBD1	TRBV6-5	CASSYIVRTGGTEAFF	TGTGCCAGCAGTTACATTGTGCGGACAGGGGGCACTGAAGCTTTCTTT
many	TRBJ2-5	NA	TRBV5-5	CASSLGSGRETQYF	TGTGCCAGCAGCTTGGGCTCAGGAAGAGAGACCCAGTACTTC